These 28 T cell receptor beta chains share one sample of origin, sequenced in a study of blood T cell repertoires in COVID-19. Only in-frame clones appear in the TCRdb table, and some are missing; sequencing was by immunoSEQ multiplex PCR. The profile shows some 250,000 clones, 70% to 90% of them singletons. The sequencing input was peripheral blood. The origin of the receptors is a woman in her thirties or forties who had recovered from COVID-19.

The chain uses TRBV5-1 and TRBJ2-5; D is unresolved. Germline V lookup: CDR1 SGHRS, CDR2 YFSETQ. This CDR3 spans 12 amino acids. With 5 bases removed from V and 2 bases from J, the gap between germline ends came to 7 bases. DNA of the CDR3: TGCGCCAGCAGTGGCAGTCAAGAGACCCAGTACTTC. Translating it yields CASSGSQETQYF.

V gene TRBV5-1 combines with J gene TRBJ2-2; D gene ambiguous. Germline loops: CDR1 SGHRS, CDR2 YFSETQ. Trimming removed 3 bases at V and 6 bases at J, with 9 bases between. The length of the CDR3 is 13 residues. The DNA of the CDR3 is TGCGCCAGCAGCTCGGTTACGGCCGGGGAGCTGTTTTTT. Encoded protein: CASSSVTAGELFF.

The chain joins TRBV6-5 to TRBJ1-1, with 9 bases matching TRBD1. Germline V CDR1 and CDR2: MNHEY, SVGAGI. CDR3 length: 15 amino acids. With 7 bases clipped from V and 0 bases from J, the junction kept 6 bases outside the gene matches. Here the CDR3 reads CASTGTGTMNTEAFF. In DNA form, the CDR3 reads TGTGCCAGCACCGGGACAGGGACAATGAACACTGAAGCTTTCTTT.

The CDR3 spells CASSQLGARHSGANVLTF. CDR3 nucleotide sequence: TGTGCCAGCAGCCAATTGGGGGCCCGGCACTCTGGGGCCAACGTCCTGACTTTC. The genes are TRBV14 and TRBJ2-6; D is perhaps TRBD1 (6 bases). The CDR3 is made up of 18 amino acids. CDR1 and CDR2 from the germline V gene are SGHDN and FVKESK. Trimming left V 2 bases short and J 0 bases short, with 14 bases between.

As DNA, the CDR3 is TGTGCCAGCAGCTTTTTGGGGACTAGCGGCAATGAGCAGTTCTTC. Translated: CASSFLGTSGNEQFF. The J gene is TRBJ2-1, the V gene TRBV7-9; 11 bases are shared with TRBD2. The CDR3 covers 15 residues. After removal of 3 bases from V and 6 bases from J, the junction contained 4 bases not matched to a gene. Germline V gene sequence: CDR1 SEHNR, CDR2 FQNEAQ (reference sequence).

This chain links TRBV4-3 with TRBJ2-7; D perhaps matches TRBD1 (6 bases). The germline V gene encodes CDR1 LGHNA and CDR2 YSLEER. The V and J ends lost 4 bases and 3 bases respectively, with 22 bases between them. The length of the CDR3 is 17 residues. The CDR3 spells CASSPSWDNYLYYEQYF. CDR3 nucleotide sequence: TGCGCCAGCAGCCCGAGTTGGGACAACTACCTTTACTACGAGCAGTACTTC.

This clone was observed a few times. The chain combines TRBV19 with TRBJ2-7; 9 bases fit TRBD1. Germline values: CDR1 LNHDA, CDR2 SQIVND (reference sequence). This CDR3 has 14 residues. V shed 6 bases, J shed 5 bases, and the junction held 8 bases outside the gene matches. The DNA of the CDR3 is TGTGCCAGTAGACCGGGGACAGGGTTGGACGAGCAGTACTTC. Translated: CASRPGTGLDEQYF.

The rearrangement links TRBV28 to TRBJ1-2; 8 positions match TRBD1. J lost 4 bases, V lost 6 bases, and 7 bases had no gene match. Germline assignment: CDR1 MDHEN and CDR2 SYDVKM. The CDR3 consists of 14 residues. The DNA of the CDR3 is TGTGCCAGCAGCCACGGACAGGGTAGCTATGGCTACACCTTC. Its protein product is CASSHGQGSYGYTF.

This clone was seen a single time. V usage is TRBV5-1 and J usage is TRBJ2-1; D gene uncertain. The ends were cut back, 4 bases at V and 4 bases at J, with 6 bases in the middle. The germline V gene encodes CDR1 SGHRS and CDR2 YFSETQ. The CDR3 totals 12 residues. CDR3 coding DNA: TGCGCCAGCAGCCGCGAATACAATGAGCAGTTCTTC. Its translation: CASSREYNEQFF.

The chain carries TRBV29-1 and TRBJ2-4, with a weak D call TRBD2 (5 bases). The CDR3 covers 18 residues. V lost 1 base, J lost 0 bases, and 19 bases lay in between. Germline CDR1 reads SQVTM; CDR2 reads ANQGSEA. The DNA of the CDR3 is TGCAGCGTTGAAGGCCGAGGGCCAGGCCGCCTAGCCAAAAACATTCAGTACTTC. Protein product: CSVEGRGPGRLAKNIQYF.

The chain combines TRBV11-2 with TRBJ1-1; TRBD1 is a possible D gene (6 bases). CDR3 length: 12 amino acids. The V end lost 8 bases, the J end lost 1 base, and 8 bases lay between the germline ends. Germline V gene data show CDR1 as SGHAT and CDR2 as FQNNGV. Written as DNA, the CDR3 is TGTGCCAGCGTACAGGGGAACACTGAAGCTTTCTTT. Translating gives CASVQGNTEAFF.

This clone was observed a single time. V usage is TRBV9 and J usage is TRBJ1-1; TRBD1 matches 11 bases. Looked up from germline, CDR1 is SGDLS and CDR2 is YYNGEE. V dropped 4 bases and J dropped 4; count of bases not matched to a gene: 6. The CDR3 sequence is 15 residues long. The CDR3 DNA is TGTGCCAGCAGCCCCCGGGGACAGGGGGGCACTGAAGCTTTCTTT. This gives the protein CASSPRGQGGTEAFF.

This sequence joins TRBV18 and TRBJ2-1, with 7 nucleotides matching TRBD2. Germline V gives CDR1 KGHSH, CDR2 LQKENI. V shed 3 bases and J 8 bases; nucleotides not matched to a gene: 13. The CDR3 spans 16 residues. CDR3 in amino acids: CASSPPGTTLMDEQFF. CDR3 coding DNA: TGTGCCAGCTCACCCCCCGGGACTACCCTTATGGATGAGCAGTTCTTC. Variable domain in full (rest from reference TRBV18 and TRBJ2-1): NAGVMQNPRHLVRRRGQEARLRCSPMKGHSHVYWYRQLPEEGLKFMVYLQKENIIDESGMPKERFSAEFPKEGPSILRIQQVVRGDSAAYFCASSPPGTTLMDEQFFGPGTRLTVL.

CDR3 amino acids: CASTPHPGGLIPGELFF. CDR3 nucleotide sequence: TGTGCCAGCACGCCCCACCCTGGGGGACTAATCCCCGGGGAGCTGTTTTTT. The J gene is TRBJ2-2, the V gene TRBV9; 7 bases are a match to TRBD2. The germline V gene encodes CDR1 SGDLS and CDR2 YYNGEE. Losses at the gene ends were 6 bases for V and 6 bases for J; bases not matched to a gene: 17. The CDR3 runs 17 residues.

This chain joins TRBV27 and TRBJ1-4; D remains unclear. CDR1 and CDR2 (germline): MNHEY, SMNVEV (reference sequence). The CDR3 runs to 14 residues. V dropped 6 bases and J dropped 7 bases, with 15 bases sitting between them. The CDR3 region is CASRSTGWGEKLFF. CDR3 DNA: TGTGCCAGCAGGTCGACGGGGTGGGGTGAAAAACTGTTTTTT.

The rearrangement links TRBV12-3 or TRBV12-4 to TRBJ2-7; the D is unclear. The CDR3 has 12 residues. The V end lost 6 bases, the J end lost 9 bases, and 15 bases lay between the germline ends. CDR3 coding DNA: TGTGCCAGCAGCACCCAAATCGGCGGGCAGTACTTC. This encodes CASSTQIGGQYF.

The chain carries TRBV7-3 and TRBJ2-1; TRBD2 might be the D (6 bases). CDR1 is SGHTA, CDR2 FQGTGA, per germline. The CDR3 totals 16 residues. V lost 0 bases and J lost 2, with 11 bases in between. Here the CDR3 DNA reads TGTGCCAGCAGCTTAACCCGAGGCGGGGCCTACAATGAGCAGTTCTTC. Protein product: CASSLTRGGAYNEQFF.

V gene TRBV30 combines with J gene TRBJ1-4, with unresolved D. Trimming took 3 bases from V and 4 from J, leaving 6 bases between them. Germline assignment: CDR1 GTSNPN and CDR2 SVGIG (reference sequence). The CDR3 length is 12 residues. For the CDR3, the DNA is TGTGCCTGGAGCGGGTTTAATGAAAAACTGTTTTTT. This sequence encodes CAWSGFNEKLFF.

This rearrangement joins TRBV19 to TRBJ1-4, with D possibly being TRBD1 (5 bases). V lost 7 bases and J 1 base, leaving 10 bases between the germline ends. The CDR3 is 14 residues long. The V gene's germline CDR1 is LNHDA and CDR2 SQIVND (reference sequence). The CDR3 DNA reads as TGTGCCAGTACCCCAGGGTTAACTAATGAAAAACTGTTTTTT. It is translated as CASTPGLTNEKLFF.

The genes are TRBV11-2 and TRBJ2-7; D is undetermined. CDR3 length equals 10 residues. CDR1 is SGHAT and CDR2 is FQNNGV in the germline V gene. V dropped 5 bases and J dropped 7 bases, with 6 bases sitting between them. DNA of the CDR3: TGTGCCAGCAGCAACTGGGAGCAGTACTTC. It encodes CASSNWEQYF. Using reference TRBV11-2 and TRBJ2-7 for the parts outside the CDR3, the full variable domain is EAGVAQSPRYKIIEKRQSVAFWCNPISGHATLYWYQQILGQGPKLLIQFQNNGVVDDSQLPKDRFSAERLKGVDSTLKIQPAKLEDSAVYLCASSNWEQYFGPGTRLTVT.

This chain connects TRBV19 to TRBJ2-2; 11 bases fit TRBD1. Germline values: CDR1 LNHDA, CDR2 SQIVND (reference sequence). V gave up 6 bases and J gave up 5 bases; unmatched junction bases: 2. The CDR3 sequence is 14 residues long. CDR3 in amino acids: CASRGQGGTGELFF. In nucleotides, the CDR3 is TGTGCCAGTAGGGGACAGGGGGGTACCGGGGAGCTGTTTTTT.

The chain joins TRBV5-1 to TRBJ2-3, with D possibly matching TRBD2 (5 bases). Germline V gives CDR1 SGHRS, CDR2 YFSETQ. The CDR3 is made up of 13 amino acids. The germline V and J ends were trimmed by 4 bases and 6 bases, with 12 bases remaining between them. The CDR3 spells CASSTLSGDTQYF. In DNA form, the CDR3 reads TGCGCCAGCAGCACGCTCTCGGGGGATACGCAGTATTTT.

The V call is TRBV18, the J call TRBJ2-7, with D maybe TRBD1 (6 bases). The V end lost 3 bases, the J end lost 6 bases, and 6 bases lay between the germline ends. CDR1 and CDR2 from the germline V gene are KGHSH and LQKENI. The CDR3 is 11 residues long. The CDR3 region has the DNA TGTGCCAGCTCACCCAGGGGCGAGCAGTACTTC. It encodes CASSPRGEQYF.

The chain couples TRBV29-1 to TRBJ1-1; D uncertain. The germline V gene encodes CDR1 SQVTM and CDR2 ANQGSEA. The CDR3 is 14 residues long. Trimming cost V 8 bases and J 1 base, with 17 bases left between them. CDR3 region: CSTLGNGRNTEAFF. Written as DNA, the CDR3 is TGCAGCACCCTGGGGAATGGGAGGAACACTGAAGCTTTCTTT.

The CDR3 DNA reads TGTGCCAGCAGTAACCGACTAAGCACAGATACGCAGTATTTT. Translating it yields CASSNRLSTDTQYF. The chain recombines TRBV6-2 or TRBV6-3 with TRBJ2-3; TRBD2 might be the D (5 bases). Per the germline V gene, CDR1 is MNHEY and CDR2 is SVGEGT. The V gene lost 5 bases and the J gene lost 0 bases, with 9 bases spanning the gap. This CDR3 spans 14 amino acids.

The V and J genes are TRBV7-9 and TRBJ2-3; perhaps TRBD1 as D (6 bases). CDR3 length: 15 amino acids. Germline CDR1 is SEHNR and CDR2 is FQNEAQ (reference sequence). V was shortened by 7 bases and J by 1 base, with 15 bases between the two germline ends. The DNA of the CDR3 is TGTGCCAGCACCCCCGGTCAGGGGCGCACAGATACGCAGTATTTT. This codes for CASTPGQGRTDTQYF.

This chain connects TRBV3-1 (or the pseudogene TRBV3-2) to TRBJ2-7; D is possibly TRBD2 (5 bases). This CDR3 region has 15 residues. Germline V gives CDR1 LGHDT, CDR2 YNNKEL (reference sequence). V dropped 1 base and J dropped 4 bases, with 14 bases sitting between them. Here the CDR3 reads CASSQVGSGVYEQYF. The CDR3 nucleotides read TGTGCCAGCAGCCAAGTGGGGAGCGGAGTATACGAGCAGTACTTC.

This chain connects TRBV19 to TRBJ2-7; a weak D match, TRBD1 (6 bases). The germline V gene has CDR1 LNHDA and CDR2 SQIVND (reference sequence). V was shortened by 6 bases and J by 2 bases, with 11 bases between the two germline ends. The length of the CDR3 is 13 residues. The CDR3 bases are TGTGCCAGTAGGGGGGCGCCTCCCTACGAGCAGTACTTC. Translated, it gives CASRGAPPYEQYF.